The 15 T cell receptor beta chains given below trace back to one sample, sequenced in a study of CD8+CD57+ T cells in acquired aplastic anemia. The study profiled TCR beta VDJ and CDR3 using genomic DNA as template. One entry per CDR3 protein, called by TCRdb with MiXCR from the reads. The profile shows approximately 380,000 distinct CDR3 sequences, just under 70% of them singletons. Sample: sorted CD4+, CD8+, or CD8+CD57+ T cells (not recorded which) from PBMCs. The receptors shown here come from a human donor in good health, serving as a control.

This clonotype has just one count. The junction departs from the called germline gene at one end, perhaps through a read error. The J gene is TRBJ2-1, the V gene TRBV7-2; D perhaps matches TRBD2 (6 bases). CDR1 and CDR2 from the germline V gene are SGHTA and FQGNSA. CDR3 length equals 15 residues. The CDR3 bases are TGTGCCAGCAGCTTACCAGACGGGGGAGGCAATGAGCGGTTCTTC. It specifies CASSLPDGGGNERFF. Full variable domain (rest looked up from reference TRBV7-2 and TRBJ2-1): GAGVSQSPSNKVTEKGKDVELRCDPISGHTALYWYRQSLGQGLEFLIYFQGNSAPDKSGLPSDRFSAERTGGSVSTLTIQRTQQEDSAVYLCASSLPDGGGNERFFGPGTRLTVL.

This clonotype was found many times. This chain links TRBV20-1 with TRBJ1-5; D remains unclear. This CDR3 has 14 residues. Germline-derived CDR1 and CDR2 are DFQATT and SNEGSKA (reference sequence). Trimming removed 0 bases from V and 6 bases from J, with 12 bases in between. CDR3 region: CSARDPEGGQPQHF. In nucleotides, the CDR3 is TGCAGTGCTAGAGATCCGGAGGGCGGTCAGCCCCAGCATTTT.

As regards this clonotype: The conserved phenylalanine or tryptophan is not found at the CDR3 terminus, so this likely reflects a read error. The limits of the CDR3 on the DNA are not certain, so only TCRdb's listed CDR3 is given. This CDR3 is CASSQADRAYDQY. The gene calls are TRBV7-9 and TRBJ1-6; TRBD1 is taken as the D call from the table, unchecked against the DNA. Germline loops: CDR1 SEHNR, CDR2 FQNEAQ (reference sequence). A total of 13 residues make up the CDR3, ends included.

The V gene is TRBV15, the J gene TRBJ1-2, with D perhaps TRBD1 (5 bases). The CDR3 consists of 14 residues. Trimming pared 2 bases from V and 6 bases from J, leaving 13 bases between. Per germline, CDR1 LNHNV and CDR2 YYDKDF (reference sequence). In nucleotides, the CDR3 is TGTGCCACCAGCAGACCGGGGACCTTAAATGGCTACACCTTC. Translating it yields CATSRPGTLNGYTF.

There are a few counts of this clonotype. The chain joins TRBV10-3 to TRBJ2-7, with D perhaps assigned TRBD1 or TRBD2 (5 bases each). CDR3 length: 14 residues. CDR1 and CDR2 from the germline V gene are ENHRY and SYGVKD. V was shortened by 3 bases and J by 1 base, with 10 bases between the two germline ends. The DNA of the CDR3 is TGTGCCATCAGTGACACAGGAGGATCCTACGAGCAGTACTTC. Its translation: CAISDTGGSYEQYF.

The rearrangement uses TRBV9 and TRBJ1-1; no definite D call. V lost 4 bases, J lost 6 bases, and 16 bases lay in between. Germline loops: CDR1 SGDLS, CDR2 YYNGEE. The length of the CDR3 is 14 residues. This chain's CDR3 is CASSLSRGGAEAFF. Written as DNA, the CDR3 is TGTGCCAGCAGCTTAAGTCGCGGCGGCGCTGAAGCTTTCTTT.

This chain links TRBV7-2 with TRBJ1-1; D gene uncertain. There are 13 residues in the CDR3. CDR1 and CDR2 from the germline V gene are SGHTA and FQGNSA. Deletions cut 6 bases from V and 10 bases from J, with 18 bases between. The CDR3 is CASSLQESSGAFF. CDR3 bases: TGTGCCAGCAGTCTTCAAGAAAGCTCTGGAGCTTTCTTT.

In DNA form, the CDR3 reads TGTGCCAGCATCCGGACAGGGATTCGGGAAGAGACCCAGTACTTC. This sequence encodes CASIRTGIREETQYF. This chain uses TRBV5-8 with TRBJ2-5; 8 nucleotides align to TRBD1. CDR1 and CDR2 (germline): SGHTS, YDEGEE. The V and J ends lost 6 bases and 3 bases, in that order; junction bases with no gene match: 10. The CDR3 covers 15 residues. Filled out from reference TRBV5-8 and TRBJ2-5, the complete variable domain reads EAGVTQSPTHLIKTRGQQATLRCSPISGHTSVYWYQQALGLGLQFLLWYDEGEERNRGNFPPRFSGRQFPNYSSELNVNALELEDSALYLCASIRTGIREETQYFGPGTRLLVL.

This clonotype was counted at least ten times. The chain carries TRBV7-2 and TRBJ2-3, with 7 bases aligning to TRBD2. Trimming at V came to 4 bases and at J to 4 bases, leaving 5 bases not matched to a gene. Per the germline V gene, CDR1 is SGHTA and CDR2 is FQGNSA. CDR3 length: 14 amino acids. The DNA of the CDR3 is TGTGCCAGCAGCTCACGGGGGGAGGCAGATACGCAGTATTTT. This encodes CASSSRGEADTQYF.

A note on this clonotype: Its ends do not fully match the called genes, so a read error is possible. V is TRBV2 and J is TRBJ1-1; no reliable D call. The CDR3 totals 13 residues. From germline, CDR1 is SNHLY and CDR2 FYNNEI. The CDR3 DNA sequence: TGTGCCAGTAGTGGGTCCTTCAACACTGAAGCTTTCTTT. Its translation is CASSGSFNTEAFF.

In the case of this clonotype: The CDR3 ends on some other residue instead of the conserved phenylalanine or tryptophan, so this is likely a read error. The limits of the CDR3 on the DNA are not certain, so only TCRdb's listed CDR3 is given. The chain has TRBV19 and TRBJ1-3; no DNA check was done on the table's D call, TRBD1. Germline lookup yields CDR1 LNHDA and CDR2 SQIVND (reference sequence). From its first to its last residue, the CDR3 has 16 amino acids. CDR3 sequence reads: CASSLGRATQCFGPDI.

This chain joins TRBV5-1 and TRBJ2-7, with 7 bases matching TRBD1. V gave up 4 bases and J gave up 7 bases; unmatched junction bases: 8. The CDR3 totals 13 residues. Per germline, CDR1 SGHRS and CDR2 YFSETQ. CDR3 region: CASSLDRVKEQYF. The DNA of the CDR3 is TGCGCCAGCAGCCTAGACAGGGTCAAGGAGCAGTACTTC.

Worth noting for this clonotype: Germline and junction disagree at one end, which may indicate a read error. V and J are TRBV6-1 and TRBJ1-1; TRBD1 aligns across 9 bases. Germline V gene data show CDR1 as MNHNS and CDR2 as SASEGT. This CDR3 comprises 17 residues. The CDR3, as DNA: TGTGCCAGCGGTGAAGTGGACTCCGGGACAGGGTCGGCTGAAGCTTTCTTT. Translated: CASGEVDSGTGSAEAFF.

The CDR3 DNA is TGTGCCAGCTGCGGACAGTTCACAGATACGCAGTATTTT. It translates to CASCGQFTDTQYF. This chain links TRBV12-5 with TRBJ2-3; D might be TRBD1 (6 bases). The CDR3 has 13 residues. Germline-derived CDR1 and CDR2 are LGHNT and FRNRAP.

In regard to this clonotype: Here the CDR3 omits its conserved ending phenylalanine or tryptophan, so a read error is the likely source. The DNA is left out, because the CDR3 cannot be placed on it with certainty; the CDR3 is given as TCRdb lists it. V and J are TRBV7-2 and TRBJ1-2. The length of the CDR3 is 13 amino acids, counting both ends. Germline values: CDR1 SGHTA, CDR2 FQGNSA. Here the CDR3 reads CASSQGFTSQDTL.